These 30 T cell receptor beta chains originate from one sample sequenced in a study of Graves' ophthalmopathy and Graves' hyperthyroidism. Amplification targeted the TCR beta CDR3 regions, with RNA transcripts as the source material. An opening RT-PCR round employed HTBI primers and preceded a second-round multiplex PCR. TCRdb re-derived calls from the multiplex PCR reads in MiXCR, one entry per CDR3 protein. This table holds 350,000 to 400,000 distinct CDR3 sequences, about 16% found once. Sequencing was done on a sample of peripheral blood. All receptors derive from a woman aged 18-29 years with Graves' ophthalmopathy.

This clonotype appeared many times. CDR3 in DNA: TGTGCCAGCAGTGTAGGGGGAGTCAATCAGCCCCAGCATTTT. It encodes CASSVGGVNQPQHF. This chain connects TRBV27 to TRBJ1-5; tentatively, D is TRBD1 (6 bases). Germline V gives CDR1 MNHEY, CDR2 SMNVEV (reference sequence). The CDR3 consists of 14 residues. V was trimmed by 5 bases and J by 3 bases, leaving 11 bases between them.

The table lists this clonotype with many counts. The chain has TRBV27 and TRBJ2-7, with 10 bases fitting TRBD2. With V trimmed by 1 base and J by 4 bases, 25 bases remained unmatched. The CDR3 runs 22 residues. The germline V gene has CDR1 MNHEY and CDR2 SMNVEV (reference sequence). CDR3 in DNA: TGTGCCAGCAGTTTATACGCACCCCCGGCAGGGGTTAGCGGGAGGTTCCCTTACGAGCAGTACTTC. It translates to CASSLYAPPAGVSGRFPYEQYF.

Points on this clonotype: Compared with germline, one end of the junction differs, possibly owing to a read error. J is TRBJ1-1 and V is TRBV12-3 or TRBV12-4; tentatively, D is TRBD1 (5 bases). This CDR3 spans 11 amino acids. CDR3 loop: CASSLQAEAFF. For the CDR3, the DNA is TGTGCCAGCAGTCTACAGGCTGAGGCTTTCTTT.

In this sample, this clonotype turned up many times. J is TRBJ2-7 and V is TRBV10-3, with 9 bases lining up with TRBD2. In germline, CDR1 is ENHRY, CDR2 SYGVKD. V was clipped by 9 bases and J by 0 bases; unmatched bases: 6. CDR3 length: 14 residues. The DNA of the CDR3 is TGTGCCATTAGCCTAGCGGGGTCCTCCTACGAGCAGTACTTC. Its protein is CAISLAGSSYEQYF.

This clonotype showed up many times. This rearrangement joins TRBV7-6 to TRBJ1-2, with TRBD1 matching over 9 bases. CDR3 length: 15 amino acids. From germline, CDR1 is SGHVS and CDR2 FNYEAQ. J was trimmed by 4 bases and V by 5 bases; bases with no gene match: 8. CDR3 in amino acids: CASSPRTGAGYGYTF. The CDR3 DNA reads as TGTGCCAGCAGCCCCCGGACAGGGGCGGGCTATGGCTACACCTTC.

The CDR3 sequence: CASSMTSGSTGELFF. Written as DNA, the CDR3 is TGTGCCAGTAGTATGACTAGCGGGAGCACCGGGGAGCTGTTTTTT. The V gene is TRBV19, the J gene TRBJ2-2, with 12 bases fitting TRBD2. The CDR3 has 15 amino acids. The germline V gene encodes CDR1 LNHDA and CDR2 SQIVND (reference sequence). Trimming removed 3 bases from V and 4 bases from J; junction bases left unmatched: 0.

This clonotype was seen ten or more times. The chain uses TRBV5-6 and TRBJ1-1; the D is unclear. The CDR3 is 14 amino acids. V was pared by 4 bases and J by 5 bases, with 15 bases between. Germline-derived CDR1 and CDR2 are SGHDT and YYEEEE. CDR3 amino acids: CASSGLVGGTEAFF. The DNA for the CDR3 is TGTGCCAGCAGCGGGTTGGTTGGTGGGACTGAAGCTTTCTTT. The whole variable domain, remainder taken from reference TRBV5-6 and TRBJ1-1, is DAGVTQSPTHLIKTRGQQVTLRCSPKSGHDTVSWYQQALGQGPQFIFQYYEEEERQRGNFPDRFSGHQFPNYSSELNVNALLLGDSALYLCASSGLVGGTEAFFGQGTRLTVV.

This clonotype was seen many times. The rearrangement uses TRBV12-3 or TRBV12-4 and TRBJ2-2, with 9 bases aligning to TRBD1. The CDR3 extends over 19 amino acids. The V segment lost 3 bases and the J segment 3 bases; nucleotides outside the gene matches: 14. The CDR3 nucleotides are TGTGCCAGCAGTTTCAGCATCTACCGGGACAGGGCTGACACCGGGGAGCTGTTTTTT. This codes for CASSFSIYRDRADTGELFF.

This clonotype was observed many times. The chain couples TRBV6-5 to TRBJ1-5; D possibly corresponds to TRBD1 (5 bases). This CDR3 has 15 residues. CDR1 and CDR2 (germline): MNHEY, SVGAGI. The ends were cut back, 7 bases at V and 0 bases at J, with 13 bases in the middle. CDR3 in amino acids: CASNTGSYSNQPQHF. The CDR3 DNA reads as TGTGCCAGCAATACAGGATCCTATAGCAATCAGCCCCAGCATTTT.

This rearrangement joins TRBV4-2 to TRBJ1-5; D is unresolved. The V end was cut by 1 base, the J end by 0 bases, with 7 bases between. Looked up from germline, CDR1 is LGHNA and CDR2 is YNFKEQ. There are 15 residues in the CDR3. This CDR3 is CASSQGADSNQPQHF. As DNA, the CDR3 is TGTGCCAGCAGCCAAGGGGCAGATAGCAATCAGCCCCAGCATTTT.

This CDR3 reads CASRLRTGATGELFF. CDR3 sequence (DNA): TGTGCCAGCAGACTTCGGACAGGGGCCACCGGGGAGCTGTTTTTT. The J gene is TRBJ2-2, the V gene TRBV6-2 or TRBV6-3, with 9 bases matching TRBD1. The CDR3 spans 15 residues. Trimming at V came to 6 bases and at J to 4 bases, leaving 6 bases not matched to a gene. The germline V gene has CDR1 MNHEY and CDR2 SVGEGT.

The table lists this clonotype with many counts. V and J are TRBV6-2 or TRBV6-3 and TRBJ1-1; 10 bases match TRBD1. The CDR3 is 13 amino acids. In germline, CDR1 is MNHEY, CDR2 SVGEGT. With 7 bases clipped from V and 5 bases from J, the junction kept 4 bases outside the gene matches. The CDR3 sequence: CASTWDRGTEAFF. The DNA for the CDR3 is TGTGCCAGCACCTGGGACAGGGGAACTGAAGCTTTCTTT.

This clonotype occurred many times. The rearrangement links TRBV27 to TRBJ1-1; 7 bases match TRBD1. CDR3 size: 15 residues. J lost 7 bases, V lost 0 bases, and 8 bases had no gene match. Germline values: CDR1 MNHEY, CDR2 SMNVEV (reference sequence). CDR3 amino acids: CASSLSGDRPGEAFF. In nucleotides, the CDR3 is TGTGCCAGCAGTTTATCTGGGGACAGACCGGGTGAAGCTTTCTTT.

This clonotype was seen repeatedly, ten times or more. The chain links TRBV6-5 to TRBJ1-1; no clear D. V was trimmed by 0 bases and J by 3 bases, leaving 5 bases between them. Germline-derived CDR1 and CDR2 are MNHEY and SVGAGI. The CDR3 runs to 13 residues. CDR3 DNA sequence: TGTGCCAGCAGTTACTCTGGATACACTGAAGCTTTCTTT. Residues: CASSYSGYTEAFF.

The rearrangement uses TRBV30 and TRBJ1-1, with D hard to call. Per the germline V gene, CDR1 is GTSNPN and CDR2 is SVGIG (reference sequence). Trimming took 4 bases from V and 6 from J, leaving 12 bases between them. This CDR3 spans 12 amino acids. The CDR3 sequence: CAWTPRVAEAFF. The CDR3 region has the DNA TGTGCCTGGACACCTAGGGTGGCTGAAGCTTTCTTT.

The CDR3 nucleotides are TGTGCCAGCAGTTTTCGGGACCACGAGCAGTACTTC. This encodes CASSFRDHEQYF. The chain recombines TRBV12-3 or TRBV12-4 with TRBJ2-7; the D call may be TRBD1 or TRBD2 (5 bases each). The CDR3 spans 12 residues. The V end lost 3 bases, the J end lost 5 bases, and 8 bases lay between the germline ends.

This clonotype has ten or more counts. The chain employs TRBV6-2 or TRBV6-3 and TRBJ1-2; 9 bases align to TRBD1. V was clipped by 0 bases and J by 4 bases; unmatched bases: 3. CDR3 length: 15 residues. CDR1 is MNHEY and CDR2 is SVGEGT in the germline V gene. The chain's CDR3 is CASSYSWDRVYGYTF. CDR3 coding DNA: TGTGCCAGCAGTTACTCGTGGGACAGGGTCTATGGCTACACCTTC.

This clonotype has only a few counts. V is TRBV5-1 and J is TRBJ1-6; D call uncertain. V was trimmed by 4 bases and J by 0 bases, leaving 14 bases between them. Germline values: CDR1 SGHRS, CDR2 YFSETQ. The CDR3 runs 17 residues. The CDR3 reads CASSPTKQSSYNSPLHF. The CDR3 DNA reads TGCGCCAGCAGCCCGACGAAGCAGAGCTCCTATAATTCACCCCTCCACTTT.

This clonotype has ten or more counts. CDR3 loop: CASSVGRLRDYGYTF. CDR3 nucleotide sequence: TGTGCCAGCAGCGTAGGACGGTTGCGGGACTATGGCTACACCTTC. This chain connects TRBV9 to TRBJ1-2; D remains unclear. V was clipped by 0 bases and J by 3 bases, with 12 bases between them. Germline CDR1 SGDLS, CDR2 YYNGEE. The CDR3 contains 15 residues.

This clonotype was observed a single time. The rearrangement joins TRBV10-1 to TRBJ2-7; D remains unclear. The CDR3 loop spans 16 amino acids. Germline loops: CDR1 WNHNN, CDR2 SYGVQD (reference sequence). V was trimmed by 8 bases and J by 0 bases, leaving 20 bases between them. The CDR3 DNA reads as TGCGCCAGCGTTGGGGAAACCCCCCGGTCCTCCTACGAGCAGTACTTC. Its translation: CASVGETPRSSYEQYF.

This clonotype was recorded at least ten times. The rearrangement links TRBV9 to TRBJ2-2; no firm D call. Trimming took off 0 bases at V and 8 bases at J, with 5 bases between the two ends. The CDR3 is made up of 12 amino acids. Germline CDR1 and CDR2: SGDLS and YYNGEE. Here the CDR3 DNA reads TGTGCCAGCAGCGTAGTGGCGGGGGAGCTGTTTTTT. Its protein is CASSVVAGELFF.

This clonotype came up many times. At one end the junction does not follow the germline gene, possibly because of a read error. This chain uses TRBV6-4 with TRBJ1-1; the match to TRBD1 covers 7 bases. The V gene's germline CDR1 is MRHNA and CDR2 SNTAGT. The CDR3 consists of 16 residues. CDR3 in amino acids: CASSDRGLRLNTEAFF. The DNA for the CDR3 is TGTGCCAGCAGTGACAGGGGGCTCCGATTGAACACTGAAGCTTTCTTC.

This clonotype was observed at least ten times. The chain recombines TRBV30 with TRBJ1-6, with TRBD1 identical over 10 bases. CDR3 length: 14 residues. CDR1 GTSNPN and CDR2 SVGIG come from the germline V gene (reference sequence). V trimming: 4 bases; J trimming: 7 bases; junction bases outside the gene matches: 4. CDR3 sequence (DNA): TGTGCCTGGACCAAGGGACAGGGGAATTCACCCCTCCACTTT. Its protein is CAWTKGQGNSPLHF.

This clonotype was observed at least ten times. The chain combines TRBV6-1 with TRBJ2-6; 11 bases are shared with TRBD1. The CDR3 covers 17 residues. V dropped 6 bases and J dropped 2; count of bases not matched to a gene: 6. Germline V CDR1 and CDR2: MNHNS, SASEGT. CDR3 amino acids: CASSPRDRGTGANVLTF. The CDR3 coding sequence is TGTGCCAGCAGCCCCCGGGACAGGGGGACTGGGGCCAACGTCCTGACTTTC.

This clonotype occurred many times. The V and J genes are TRBV13 and TRBJ2-2, with D tentatively TRBD2 (5 bases). Looked up from germline, CDR1 is PRHDT and CDR2 is FYEKMQ (reference sequence). The V end lost 5 bases, the J end lost 2 bases, and 15 bases lay between the germline ends. The CDR3 contains 16 residues. This chain's CDR3 is CASSRAGNYNTGELFF. Here the CDR3 DNA reads TGTGCCAGCAGCCGGGCCGGGAACTACAACACCGGGGAGCTGTTTTTT.

Many counts were recorded for this clonotype. The chain is built from TRBV7-9 and TRBJ1-5; no clear D gene. The CDR3 consists of 16 residues. V lost 1 base to trimming and J lost 4 bases, with 14 bases between them. CDR1 SEHNR and CDR2 FQNEAQ come from the germline V gene (reference sequence). CDR3 protein: CASSLDRGSGNQPQHF. The CDR3, as DNA: TGTGCCAGCAGCTTAGATCGGGGATCGGGGAATCAGCCCCAGCATTTT.

This clonotype was seen just once. In DNA, the CDR3 is TGTGCCAGCAGTCCTGACAGTTTGAACACCGGGGAGCTGTTTTTT. Translated: CASSPDSLNTGELFF. The genes are TRBV27 and TRBJ2-2; D is possibly TRBD1 (5 bases). V was cut by 5 bases and J by 1 base, with 11 bases left in between. This CDR3 has 15 amino acids. From germline, CDR1 is MNHEY and CDR2 SMNVEV (reference sequence).

The rearrangement uses TRBV29-1 and TRBJ1-2; D may be TRBD1 (6 bases). Germline V gene data show CDR1 as SQVTM and CDR2 as ANQGSEA. V lost 4 bases and J lost 2, with 17 bases in between. The CDR3 has 15 residues. CDR3 bases: TGCAGCGTTGGTGAGGAGGGGACAAAAAACTATGGCTACACCTTC. Protein sequence: CSVGEEGTKNYGYTF.

Ten or more counts support this clonotype. The V and J genes are TRBV11-2 and TRBJ1-1; TRBD1 might be the D (5 bases). The germline V and J ends were trimmed by 6 bases and 4 bases, with 15 bases remaining between them. Germline assignment: CDR1 SGHAT and CDR2 FQNNGV. The CDR3 spans 14 residues. CDR3 protein: CASRRVGQGTEAFF. For the CDR3, the DNA is TGTGCCAGCAGACGAGTGGGCCAGGGCACTGAAGCTTTCTTT.

This clonotype came up many times. The V gene is TRBV5-1, the J gene TRBJ2-7, with D unresolved. Per germline, CDR1 SGHRS and CDR2 YFSETQ. Trimming took 0 bases from V and 0 from J, leaving 10 bases between them. There are 15 residues in the CDR3. The chain's CDR3 is CASSLGASSSYEQYF. The CDR3 DNA follows: TGCGCCAGCAGCTTGGGTGCCTCGAGCTCCTACGAGCAGTACTTC. The full variable domain, its missing parts supplied by reference TRBV5-1 and TRBJ2-7, is KAGVTQTPRYLIKTRGQQVTLSCSPISGHRSVSWYQQTPGQGLQFLFEYFSETQRNKGNFPGRFSGRQFSNSRSEMNVSTLELGDSALYLCASSLGASSSYEQYFGPGTRLTVT.